This T cell receptor (beta chain) emerged from a study of blood T cell repertoires in COVID-19. Study information: The origin of the acute and convalescent COVID-19 samples was the United States, Italy and Spain. Sample material is recorded as cDNA or gDNA derived from T cells, B-cell-depleted T cells, or PBMCs.

The V and J ends lost 4 bases and 0 bases respectively, with 10 bases between them. The germline V gene has CDR1 PRHDT and CDR2 FYEKMQ (reference sequence). CDR3 length: 15 residues. Original processing notes: The assay estimated nucleated cells by amplifying reference gene primers. The table came from immunoSEQ multiplex PCR; TCRdb's copy has only in-frame clones and leaves some out. Clonal size and the V and J genes are those of that table, whereas D and trimming came from the DNA. The top ten hold around 2% of the sample, which has around 120,000 clones, 83% seen once. The source of this sequence is a man younger than 40 with acute or convalescent COVID-19. Sequences were obtained from peripheral blood. V usage is TRBV13 and J usage is TRBJ2-1; D is undetermined. The CDR3 reads CASSSPEDSYNEQFF. CDR3 DNA sequence: TGTGCCAGCAGCTCGCCCGAGGACTCCTACAATGAGCAGTTCTTC. The variable domain in full, with the rest retrieved from reference TRBV13 and TRBJ2-1, is AAGVIQSPRHLIKEKRETATLKCYPIPRHDTVYWYQQGPGQDPQFLISFYEKMQSDKGSIPDRFSAQQFSDYHSELNMSSLELGDSALYFCASSSPEDSYNEQFFGPGTRLTVL.